This T cell receptor (beta chain) was identified during a study of T cells in Graves' hyperthyroidism and ophthalmopathy. The CDR3 totals 11 residues. Germline-derived CDR1 and CDR2 are SGHRS and YFSETQ. There are many counts of this clonotype. Its target is not known. The junction differs from germline at one of its ends, possibly a read error. Uncontrolled infection, other autoimmune disease, pregnancy or lactation led to exclusion. The blood was taken when hyperthyroidism was first diagnosed, before any ophthalmopathy symptoms showed up. Amplification yielded TCR beta CDR3 regions, with RNA transcripts as the source. When the TCR CDR3 underwent first-round RT-PCR, the HTBI primer set was used. TCRdb reanalysed the multiplex PCR reads using MiXCR and keeps one entry per CDR3 protein. The sample consists of over 700,000 distinct CDR3 sequences, around 20% of them appearing once. The study's findings and limits: Most expanded thyroid clonotypes above 0.001 also appeared in blood.

This receptor was obtained from a woman between 50 and 59 years old with Graves' hyperthyroidism that later progressed to Graves' ophthalmopathy. The rearrangement uses TRBV5-1 and TRBJ2-5; D is undetermined. Sequencing was done on a sample of blood. The CDR3 is CASSLRETQYF. Here the CDR3 DNA reads TGTGCCAGCAGCTTACGAGAGACCCAGTACTTC.